These T cell receptor beta chains were read from a single sample in a study of T-cell memory formation after mild COVID-19. TCRdb processed the 5' RACE reads anew with MiXCR; each CDR3 protein has one entry. The repertoire holds roughly 250,000 distinct CDR3 sequences, with over 15% as singletons. Material for sequencing was PBMCs or a T cell subset sorted from them (not recorded which). The source of these receptors is a man younger than 35 who had mild COVID-19 (a few samples of this study predate the infection). Cell type and time point are not known. The CDR3 runs from the conserved cysteine through the conserved F or W. The D gene is left open where the match is weak. The size entry is marked missing in some rows and otherwise reads once, few, many or a size class.

J: TRBJ2-1; D: TRBD2; V: TRBV6-5; size: .; DNA: TGTGCCAGCAGTTACAAGCGGGGGTTGGGGACTCCGGAGAGAAGGGAGCAGTTCTTC; CDR3: CASSYKRGLGTPERREQFF
J: TRBJ2-3; D: TRBD1; V: TRBV5-5; size: .; DNA: TGTGCCACCCGCTACGGGACAGGGGAGAATACGCAGTATTTT; CDR3: CATRYGTGENTQYF
J: TRBJ1-3; D: .; V: TRBV6-5; size: .; DNA: TGTGCCAGCAGTTATGGGGATACTGGAAACACCATATATTTT; CDR3: CASSYGDTGNTIYF
J: TRBJ2-2; D: .; V: TRBV12-3/TRBV12-4; size: few; DNA: TGTGCCAGCAGTTTAGTTGAGGGTACCGGGGAGCTGTTTTTT; CDR3: CASSLVEGTGELFF
J: TRBJ2-1; D: TRBD2; V: TRBV20-1; size: .; DNA: TGCAGTGCCTACTCAAAAGCGGGGGGCTTATACAATGAGCAGTTCTTC; CDR3: CSAYSKAGGLYNEQFF
J: TRBJ2-5; D: .; V: TRBV5-6; size: few; DNA: TGTGCCAGCAGCCAGGGATCGGTCGCGGGGACCCAGTACTTC; CDR3: CASSQGSVAGTQYF
J: TRBJ2-7; D: .; V: TRBV7-2; size: many; DNA: TGTGCCAGCAGCGTACGGGACCCAAGTAAAGCCTACGAGCAGTACTTC; CDR3: CASSVRDPSKAYEQYF
J: TRBJ2-5; D: .; V: TRBV2; size: many; DNA: TGTGCCAGCCAGGGGCTGGAGACCCAGTACTTC; CDR3: CASQGLETQYF
J: TRBJ1-1; D: .; V: TRBV7-9; size: .; DNA: TGTGCCAGCAGCGACCGGGGCCCTGGGAAGGCTTTCTTT; CDR3: CASSDRGPGKAFF
J: TRBJ2-7; D: .; V: TRBV10-3; size: many; DNA: TGTGCCATCAGTGATAGCAGGTCCCCCCTCGAGCAGTACTTC; CDR3: CAISDSRSPLEQYF
J: TRBJ1-1; D: .; V: TRBV30; size: few; DNA: TGTGCCTGGAGTGGGGCGAACACTGAAGCTTTCTTT; CDR3: CAWSGANTEAFF
J: TRBJ2-7; D: .; V: TRBV5-1; size: .; DNA: TGCGCCAGCAGCGGGGATGGCGAGCAGTACTTC; CDR3: CASSGDGEQYF
J: TRBJ2-2; D: .; V: TRBV7-2; size: few; DNA: TGTGCCAGCAGCAGACCCTCCCGAGGGACCGGGGAGCTGTTTTTT; CDR3: CASSRPSRGTGELFF
J: TRBJ2-7; D: .; V: TRBV20-1; size: .; DNA: TGCAGTCCCGGGGAGGGGGGTGACGAGCAGTACTTC; CDR3: CSPGEGGDEQYF
J: TRBJ2-3; D: .; V: TRBV6-4; size: few; DNA: TGTGCCAGCAGTGTGGGGCAAAACACAGATACGCAGTATTTT; CDR3: CASSVGQNTDTQYF
J: TRBJ2-1; D: .; V: TRBV7-6; size: .; DNA: TGTGCCAGCAGCTATGACAGCTGGAATGAGCAGTTCTTC; CDR3: CASSYDSWNEQFF
J: TRBJ2-3; D: .; V: TRBV5-1; size: few; DNA: TGCGCCAGCAGCTACATAGATACGCAGTATTTT; CDR3: CASSYIDTQYF
J: TRBJ2-1; D: .; V: TRBV7-3; size: .; DNA: TGTGCCAGCAGCAAAGGGATCAGCTCCTACAATGAGCAGTTCTTC; CDR3: CASSKGISSYNEQFF
J: TRBJ2-5; D: .; V: TRBV18; size: many; DNA: TGTGCCAGCTCGTCGTACGGTCACCAAGAGACCCAGTACTTC; CDR3: CASSSYGHQETQYF
J: TRBJ2-3; D: TRBD2; V: TRBV3-1; size: .; DNA: TGTGCCAGCAGCCAAGCCGGGGGGGCCGGAGTTAAGCAGTATTTT; CDR3: CASSQAGGAGVKQYF
J: TRBJ2-7; D: .; V: TRBV20-1; size: few; DNA: TGCAGTGCTAGAGATTTCAAGGGGAACTACGAGCAGTACTTC; CDR3: CSARDFKGNYEQYF
J: TRBJ2-2; D: TRBD2; V: TRBV4-2; size: .; DNA: TGTGCCAGCAGCCAGTCCTGGACTAGCGGTTCGGCCGGGGAGCTGTTTTTT; CDR3: CASSQSWTSGSAGELFF
J: TRBJ2-3; D: .; V: TRBV9; size: once; DNA: TGTGCCAGCAATCTCGGAGTGCCCCCCACAGATACGCAGTATTTT; CDR3: CASNLGVPPTDTQYF
J: TRBJ1-1; D: .; V: TRBV4-2; size: .; DNA: TGTGCCAGCAGCCAAGATCCCAAGAACACTGAAGCTTTCTTT; CDR3: CASSQDPKNTEAFF
J: TRBJ2-1; D: .; V: TRBV30; size: few; DNA: TGTGCCTGGAGTCGGGCGAGATACAATGAGCAGTTCTTC; CDR3: CAWSRARYNEQFF
J: TRBJ1-5; D: .; V: TRBV12-3/TRBV12-4; size: many; DNA: TGTGCCAGCTCGGGTTCTCGTCAAGGGACCCAGCATTTT; CDR3: CASSGSRQGTQHF
J: TRBJ2-1; D: TRBD2; V: TRBV5-1; size: many; DNA: TGCGCCAGCAGCCAGGGGACTAGCGGGGTCGGCTCCTACAATGAGCAGTTCTTC; CDR3: CASSQGTSGVGSYNEQFF
J: TRBJ2-5; D: .; V: TRBV6-2/TRBV6-3; size: .; DNA: TGTGCCAGCAGTTCCAGTCAAGAGTTGCCCCAGTACTTC; CDR3: CASSSSQELPQYF
J: TRBJ2-2; D: .; V: TRBV9; size: .; DNA: TGTGCCAGCAGCGTGTTCGGGAAAAACACCGGGGAGCTGTTTTTT; CDR3: CASSVFGKNTGELFF
J: TRBJ1-5; D: TRBD1; V: TRBV11-2; size: .; DNA: TGTGCCAGCAGCCCAGGTATTGGGACAGGGGTCAATCAGCCCCAGCATTTT; CDR3: CASSPGIGTGVNQPQHF
J: TRBJ2-1; D: .; V: TRBV20-1; size: .; DNA: TGCAGTGCTAGAGATAGACGGGGGCCTTCGTTCTTC; CDR3: CSARDRRGPSFF
J: TRBJ2-3; D: .; V: TRBV29-1; size: .; DNA: TGCAGCGTTGTCCTTCCGGACGGACCTAGCACAGATACGCAGTATTTT; CDR3: CSVVLPDGPSTDTQYF
J: TRBJ2-3; D: TRBD1; V: TRBV7-9; size: .; DNA: TGTGCCAGCTCCCCCCCCCGGGACAGACACACAGATACGCAGTATTTT; CDR3: CASSPPRDRHTDTQYF
J: TRBJ1-6; D: .; V: TRBV12-3/TRBV12-4; size: few; DNA: TGTGCCAGCAGTTTCGCGGGTGACTCACCCCTCCACTTT; CDR3: CASSFAGDSPLHF
J: TRBJ2-1; D: .; V: TRBV20-1; size: few; DNA: TGCAGTGCTGAAAGTAGCCCCTACAATGAGCAGTTCTTC; CDR3: CSAESSPYNEQFF
J: TRBJ1-2; D: .; V: TRBV7-2; size: few; DNA: TGTGCCAGCAGCTTAAACAGGAAAGGCTACACCTTC; CDR3: CASSLNRKGYTF
J: TRBJ2-2; D: .; V: TRBV11-2; size: few; DNA: TGTGCCAGCAGCTTTAGGACGGCGAACACCGGGGAGCTGTTTTTT; CDR3: CASSFRTANTGELFF
J: TRBJ2-1; D: .; V: TRBV5-1; size: .; DNA: TGCGCCAGCACCACAGACTGGAATGAGCAGTTCTTC; CDR3: CASTTDWNEQFF
J: TRBJ2-2; D: TRBD2; V: TRBV7-8; size: .; DNA: TGTGCCAGCAGCTTAGTAGTAGCGGGGGACCTTTCCACCGGGGAGCTGTTTTTT; CDR3: CASSLVVAGDLSTGELFF
J: TRBJ2-3; D: .; V: TRBV4-3; size: many; DNA: TGCGCCAGCAGCCAAGACCGGCAGGCCACGCAGTATTTT; CDR3: CASSQDRQATQYF